This TCR beta chain appears in the sequencing data of a study of blood T cells in healthy people across ages. Primed by a sample-barcoded 5' primer and a J-beta primer mix, a second PCR proceeded for roughly 6 to 12 cycles. MiXCR, run by TCRdb on the 5' RACE reads, gives a single entry per CDR3 protein. The sample records about 800,000 distinct CDR3 sequences, roughly 25% being singletons. V trimming: 5 bases; J trimming: 6 bases; junction bases outside the gene matches: 9. Germline V gene data show CDR1 as ENHRY and CDR2 as SYGVKD. The CDR3 has 15 amino acids. These data were also reused for a study on T cells of mothers and their children.

The TCR originated in a boy younger than 18 in good health. Sequenced material: blood. V usage is TRBV10-3 and J usage is TRBJ2-7; TRBD2 matches 11 bases. The CDR3 DNA reads TGTGCCATCAGTCGCAAACTAGCGGGAGTAGGCGAGCAGTACTTC. As protein: CAISRKLAGVGEQYF.